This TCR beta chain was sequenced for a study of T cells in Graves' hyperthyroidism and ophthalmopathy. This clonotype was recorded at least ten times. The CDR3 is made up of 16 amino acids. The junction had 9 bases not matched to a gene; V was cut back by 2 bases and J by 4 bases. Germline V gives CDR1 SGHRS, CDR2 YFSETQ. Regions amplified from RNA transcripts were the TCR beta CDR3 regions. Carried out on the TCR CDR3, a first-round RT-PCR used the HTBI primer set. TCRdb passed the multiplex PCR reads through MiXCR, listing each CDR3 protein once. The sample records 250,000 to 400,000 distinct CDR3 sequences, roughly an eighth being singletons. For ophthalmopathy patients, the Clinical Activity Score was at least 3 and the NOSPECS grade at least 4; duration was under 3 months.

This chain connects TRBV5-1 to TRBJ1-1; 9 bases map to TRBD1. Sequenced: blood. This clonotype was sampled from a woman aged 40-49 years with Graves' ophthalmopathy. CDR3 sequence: CASSFPQGADGTEAFF. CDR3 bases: TGCGCCAGCAGCTTTCCACAGGGGGCAGATGGCACTGAAGCTTTCTTT.